This entry describes one TCR beta chain. Its antigen target is currently unknown. The sample holds no much larger clone one base away, and base qualities are not on file. This sample is part of a study of blood T cell repertoires in COVID-19 (dated by TCRdb to 2020 to 2021). Concerning the study at large: The collaborator samples originated in the United States, Italy and Spain and spanned the acute and convalescent phases of COVID-19. The material from the prospective study consisted of cDNA or gDNA derived from T cells, B-cell-depleted T cells, or PBMCs. Subjects who had been exposed to COVID-19, were actively infected with it, or had recovered from it provided the deeply sampled blood TCRbeta repertoires that made up the dataset. The repertoires were released in a freely available public database intended as a resource for research on the immune response to SARS-CoV-2. Samples came from the ongoing ImmuneRACE study (first 160 participants) plus 1,254 subjects from 6 global collaborators. The sample metadata nearly always contained a de-identified subject ID, COVID-19 status, age in years and sex. Where available, HLA class I and class II types were taken from metadata supplied by the sample provider and were not determined by assay-based typing.

For CDR1 and CDR2, the germline V gene (reference sequence) lists LGHDT and YNNKEL. Taken from cysteine to phenylalanine, the CDR3 has 15 residues. Just the 45-base CDR3 DNA is kept, in frame starting at base 1. Trimming leaves V shorter by 4 bases and J shorter by 0 bases, with the junction holding 4 bases beyond the gene matches. The immunoSEQ Assay, a bias-controlled multiplex PCR, was used to amplify TCRbeta CDR3 regions from genomic DNA. The study's own analysis went as follows. The number of nucleated cells in each sample was estimated by amplification of reference gene primers within the assay. To quantify the absolute abundance of each unique TCRbeta CDR3 rearrangement, sequence reads were collapsed and filtered. For each sample, productive Simpson clonality was calculated as the square root of Simpson's diversity index across productive rearrangements. Held by TCRdb, this immuneACCESS table contains in-frame sequences only and omits some clones. Under half of the omission traces to an unresolved V gene where checked; the cause of the rest is unknown. V and J calls and clone size come straight from that table; D and trimming were deduced from the DNA. In all, the sample holds some 280,000 clones, and around 90% of those were seen once. Approximately 0.85% of the sample is in the top ten clones.

Samples from volunteer blood donors who had recovered from COVID-19 were contributed by a second Seattle source. Collaborating institutions collected whole blood in K2EDTA tubes following their own protocols. For TCRbeta analysis, collaborators shipped samples in one of three forms: frozen whole blood, isolated PBMCs, or DNA extracted from either of those sample types. What the authors observed across the whole study: The amount of clinical and demographic metadata varied by source and participant and was provided uncurated.

The chain is encoded by TRBV3-1 (or the pseudogene TRBV3-2) joined to TRBJ2-3, with TRBD2 matching 7 junction bases. The sequence was collected from a woman between 40 and 50 years old who had recovered from COVID-19. The sample consisted of peripheral blood. The CDR3 here reads CASSRTSPSTDTQYF. The DNA sequence is given as TGTGCCAGCAGCCGGACTAGTCCTAGCACAGATACGCAGTATTTT.